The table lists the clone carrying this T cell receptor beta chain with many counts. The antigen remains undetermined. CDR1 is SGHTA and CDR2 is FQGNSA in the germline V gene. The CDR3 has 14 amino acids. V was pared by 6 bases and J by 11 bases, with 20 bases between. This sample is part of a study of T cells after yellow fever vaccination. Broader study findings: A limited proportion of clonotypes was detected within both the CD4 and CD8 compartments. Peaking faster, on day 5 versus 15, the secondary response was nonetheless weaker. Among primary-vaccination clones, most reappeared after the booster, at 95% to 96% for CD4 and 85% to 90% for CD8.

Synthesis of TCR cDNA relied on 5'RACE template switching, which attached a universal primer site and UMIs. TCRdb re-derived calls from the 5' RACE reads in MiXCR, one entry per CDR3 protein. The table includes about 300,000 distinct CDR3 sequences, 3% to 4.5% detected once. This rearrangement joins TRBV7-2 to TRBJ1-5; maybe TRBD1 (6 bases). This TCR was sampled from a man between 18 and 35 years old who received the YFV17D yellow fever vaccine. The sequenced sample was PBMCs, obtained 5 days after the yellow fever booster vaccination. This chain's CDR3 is CASSYGTNGLAQHF. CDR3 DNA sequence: TGTGCCAGCAGTTACGGGACAAACGGTTTAGCCCAGCATTTT. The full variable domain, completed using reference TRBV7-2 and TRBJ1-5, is GAGVSQSPSNKVTEKGKDVELRCDPISGHTALYWYRQSLGQGLEFLIYFQGNSAPDKSGLPSDRFSAERTGGSVSTLTIQRTQQEDSAVYLCASSYGTNGLAQHFGDGTRLSIL.